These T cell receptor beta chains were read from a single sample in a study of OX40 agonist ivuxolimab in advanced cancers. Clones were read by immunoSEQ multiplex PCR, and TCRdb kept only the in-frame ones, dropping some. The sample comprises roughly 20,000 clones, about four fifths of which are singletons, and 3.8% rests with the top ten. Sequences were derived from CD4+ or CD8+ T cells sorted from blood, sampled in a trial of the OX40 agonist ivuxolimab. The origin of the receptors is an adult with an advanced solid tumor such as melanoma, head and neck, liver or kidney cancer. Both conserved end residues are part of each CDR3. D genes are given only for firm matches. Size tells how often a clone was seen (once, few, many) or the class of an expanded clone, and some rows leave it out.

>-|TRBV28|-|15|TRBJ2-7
CASSLSPTGSYEQYF
TGTGCCAGCAGTTTAAGCCCGACGGGATCCTACGAGCAGTACTTC
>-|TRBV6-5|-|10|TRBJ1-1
CASGRTEAFF
TGTGCCAGCGGGAGGACTGAAGCTTTCTTT
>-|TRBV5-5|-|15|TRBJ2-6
CASSLAGSGANVLTF
TGTGCCAGCAGCTTGGCAGGGTCTGGGGCCAACGTCCTGACTTTC
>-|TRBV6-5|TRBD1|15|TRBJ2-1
CASSLRDRGRNEQFF
TGTGCCAGCAGTCTCCGGGACAGGGGGCGCAATGAGCAGTTCTTC
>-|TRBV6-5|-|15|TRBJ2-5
CASSYSNSGFETQYF
TGTGCCAGCAGTTACTCGAATAGCGGTTTTGAGACCCAGTACTTC
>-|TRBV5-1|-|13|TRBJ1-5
CASSTDSNQPQHF
TGCGCCAGCAGCACAGACAGCAATCAGCCCCAGCATTTT
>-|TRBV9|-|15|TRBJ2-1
CASSVAADGYNEQFF
TGTGCCAGCAGCGTAGCGGCCGACGGGTACAATGAGCAGTTCTTC
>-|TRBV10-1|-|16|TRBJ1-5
CASSALRGIPNQPQHF
TGCGCCAGCAGTGCTCTCCGGGGGATCCCCAATCAGCCCCAGCATTTT
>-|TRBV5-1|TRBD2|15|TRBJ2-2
CASSLREGGTGELFF
TGCGCCAGCAGCTTGCGGGAGGGCGGGACCGGGGAGCTGTTTTTT
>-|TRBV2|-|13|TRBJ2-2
CASSGGEIGELFF
TGTGCCAGCAGTGGAGGGGAAATCGGGGAGCTGTTTTTT
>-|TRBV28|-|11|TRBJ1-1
CASSSRRDAFF
TGTGCCAGCAGTTCGAGAAGGGATGCTTTCTTT
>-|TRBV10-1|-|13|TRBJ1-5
CASSVGLGQPQHF
TGCGCTAGCAGTGTGGGCCTGGGGCAGCCCCAGCATTTT
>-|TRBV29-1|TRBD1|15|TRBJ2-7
CSVLLGQGSSYEQYF
TGCAGCGTGTTACTGGGACAGGGGAGCTCCTACGAGCAGTACTTC
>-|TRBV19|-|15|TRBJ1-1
CASSPPARTDTEAFF
TGTGCCAGTAGTCCCCCAGCTCGCACGGACACTGAAGCTTTCTTT
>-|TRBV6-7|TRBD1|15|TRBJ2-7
CASSYFDRVPLGQYF
TGTGCCAGCAGTTACTTTGACAGGGTCCCCTTAGGGCAGTACTTC
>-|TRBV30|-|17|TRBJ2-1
CAWSFSYFGGSKNEQFF
TGTGCCTGGAGTTTTAGCTATTTCGGCGGGTCCAAGAATGAGCAGTTCTTC
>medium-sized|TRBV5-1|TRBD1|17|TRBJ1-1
CASSLWGPGQRNTEAFF
TGCGCCAGCAGCCTTTGGGGTCCGGGACAGCGGAACACTGAAGCTTTCTTT
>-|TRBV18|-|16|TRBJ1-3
CASSPSPGVSGNTIYF
TGTGCCAGCTCACCTAGTCCAGGGGTCTCTGGAAACACCATATATTTT